These T cell receptor beta chains were read from a single sample in a study of blood T cell repertoires in COVID-19. Only in-frame clones appear in the TCRdb table, and some are missing; sequencing was by immunoSEQ multiplex PCR. The data show 490,000 or so clones, 70% to 90% seen once. The specimen was PBMCs or T cells enriched from blood (not recorded which). The receptors originated from a woman aged 55-75 years who had recovered from COVID-19. The CDR3 runs from the conserved cysteine through the conserved F or W. A D gene is named only where the DNA matches it firmly. Size is stated for part of the rows, as once, few or many counts, or as a class when the clone is expanded.

d_gene	v_gene	j_gene	abundance	CDR3nt	CDR3aa
-	TRBV24-1	TRBJ1-5	-	TGTGCCACCAGTGATTTGAATCGGTCCCAGCATTTT	CATSDLNRSQHF
-	TRBV19	TRBJ1-2	few	TGTGCCAGTAGTAACAGGGACCTCTATGGCTACACCTTC	CASSNRDLYGYTF
-	TRBV4-1	TRBJ1-2	few	TGCGCCAGCAGCCGTACAGGGTCCCTCTATGGCTACACCTTC	CASSRTGSLYGYTF
TRBD1	TRBV24-1	TRBJ1-1	-	TGTGCCACCAGTGATGTGGACAGGGGACTAGCTTTCTTT	CATSDVDRGLAFF
-	TRBV19	TRBJ1-2	-	TGTGCCAGTAGTATTCAGGGTAATGGCTATGGCTACACCTTC	CASSIQGNGYGYTF
TRBD2	TRBV12-5	TRBJ2-2	-	TGTGCTAGTGGTTTGGATCGGGGGGTAACCGGGGAGCTGTTTTTT	CASGLDRGVTGELFF
-	TRBV6-5	TRBJ2-5	-	TGTGCCAGCACCACGACTAGTTCGGGAGAGACCCAGTACTTC	CASTTTSSGETQYF
TRBD1	TRBV5-1	TRBJ2-3	-	TGCGCCAGCAGCTTGGCAGGACAGGGGGAAGTAACAGATACGCAGTATTTT	CASSLAGQGEVTDTQYF
-	TRBV12-3/TRBV12-4	TRBJ1-1	-	TGTGCCAGCAGTTTCGGGGGCACTGAAGCTTTCTTT	CASSFGGTEAFF
TRBD2	TRBV6-5	TRBJ2-3	-	TGTGCCAGCAGACTAGCGGGCCCGATGTATACGCAGTATTTT	CASRLAGPMYTQYF
-	TRBV5-1	TRBJ1-1	-	TGCGCCAGCAGCTTGGGTCCGGGTGAAGCTTTCTTT	CASSLGPGEAFF
TRBD1	TRBV5-1	TRBJ2-2	-	TGCGCCAGCAGCTTAACAGGGGGGAACACCGGGGAGCTGTTTTTT	CASSLTGGNTGELFF
TRBD1	TRBV6-5	TRBJ2-2	-	TGTGCCAGCAGTTACCGGACAGGGAACACCGGGGAGCTGTTTTTT	CASSYRTGNTGELFF
-	TRBV5-1	TRBJ1-4	-	TGCGCCAGCAGCTTTGGCCCCTTACAGGGAAGAGGAGAAAAACTGTTTTTT	CASSFGPLQGRGEKLFF
TRBD1	TRBV3-1/TRBV3-2	TRBJ2-2	-	TGTGCCAGCAGCGTGGGACAGGGGGGACTCGGGGAGCTGTTTTTT	CASSVGQGGLGELFF
-	TRBV6-5	TRBJ1-3	-	TGTGCCAGCAGTTCCCTCGGGTTAGGAAACACCATATATTTT	CASSSLGLGNTIYF
-	TRBV4-1	TRBJ1-3	-	TGCGCCAGCAGCCAAGGAGGCCACGGTAAAGACTCTGGAAACACCATATATTTT	CASSQGGHGKDSGNTIYF
-	TRBV5-1	TRBJ2-2	-	TGCGCCAGCAGACGGACAGTTGCGAACACCGGGGAGCTGTTTTTT	CASRRTVANTGELFF
-	TRBV18	TRBJ1-1	-	TGTGCCAGCTCACCTACAGGGTCGAACACTGAAGCTTTCTTT	CASSPTGSNTEAFF
-	TRBV4-1	TRBJ1-6	-	TGCGCCAGCAGCCAACTTACAGGGTCCTACTATAATTCACCCCTCCACTTT	CASSQLTGSYYNSPLHF
-	TRBV25-1	TRBJ2-1	-	TGTGCCAGCAGTCCTATAGGAGGTGGGGATTACAATGAGCAGTTCTTC	CASSPIGGGDYNEQFF
-	TRBV7-2	TRBJ2-1	-	TGTGCCAGCAGCGCTCCGCTCCCTAAGTATGAGCAGTTCTTC	CASSAPLPKYEQFF
-	TRBV5-1	TRBJ2-5	few	TGCGCCAGCAGCCTAACGGGGGGCACGGAGACCCAGTACTTC	CASSLTGGTETQYF
TRBD1	TRBV3-1/TRBV3-2	TRBJ1-2	-	TGTGCCAGCAGCCCTGGACAGGGCTATGGCTACACCTTC	CASSPGQGYGYTF
-	TRBV6-1	TRBJ1-1	-	TGTGCCAGCAGTGAGAAAACAAGAAGTAGGGGTGGCACTGAAGCTTTCTTT	CASSEKTRSRGGTEAFF
-	TRBV6-2/TRBV6-3	TRBJ2-3	-	TGTGCCAGCAGCCCGTCTACCTATACGCAGTATTTT	CASSPSTYTQYF
-	TRBV4-1	TRBJ2-3	-	TGCGCCAGCAGCCAAAGGCAGGGCCTGGGTGATACGCAGTATTTT	CASSQRQGLGDTQYF
-	TRBV10-3	TRBJ1-2	-	TGTGCCATCAGTGACAGGGCGAGTTCGCGTGGCTACACCTTC	CAISDRASSRGYTF
-	TRBV29-1	TRBJ2-5	once	TGCAGCGTGTCAAATGAGGAAGAGACCCAGTACTTC	CSVSNEEETQYF
-	TRBV14	TRBJ1-2	once	TGTGCCAGCAGCCAAGATCGGTACTATGGCTACACCTTC	CASSQDRYYGYTF
-	TRBV15	TRBJ1-3	-	TGTGCCACCAGCAGTGATACAGCGGCGACAAGCTCTGGAAACACCATATATTTT	CATSSDTAATSSGNTIYF
-	TRBV28	TRBJ1-5	once	TGTGCCAGCAGTCGACGGGGTAGCAATCAGCCCCAGCATTTT	CASSRRGSNQPQHF
-	TRBV24-1	TRBJ1-5	-	TGTGCCACCAGTGATTCACGGCAGGGAGGCCAGCCCCAGCATTTT	CATSDSRQGGQPQHF
-	TRBV4-1	TRBJ2-3	-	TGCGCCAGCAGCCAACAACCGTCACTAGCTAACACAGATACGCAGTATTTT	CASSQQPSLANTDTQYF
-	TRBV7-9	TRBJ1-2	-	TGTGCCAGCAGCTCCAATTCCTGGGGCAGGGAGGATGGCTACACCTTC	CASSSNSWGREDGYTF
TRBD2	TRBV12-3/TRBV12-4	TRBJ2-1	-	TGTGCCAGCAGTCTGGGAGGGCACAATGAGCAGTTCTTC	CASSLGGHNEQFF
TRBD1	TRBV9	TRBJ2-5	-	TGTGCCAGCAGCCGACAGGGGAATAATCAAGAGACCCAGTACTTC	CASSRQGNNQETQYF
-	TRBV21-1	TRBJ1-2	-	TGTGCCAGCAGTCCAAGTGGGGGGGGTCCTAATGGCTACACCTTC	CASSPSGGGPNGYTF
-	TRBV5-1	TRBJ2-5	-	TGCGCCAGCAGCTTTCTAACCCAAGAGACCCAGTACTTC	CASSFLTQETQYF
-	TRBV18	TRBJ1-2	-	TGTGCCAGCTCACCACCTGAAAACAGGGTGGGTGGCTACACCTTC	CASSPPENRVGGYTF
-	TRBV5-1	TRBJ1-2	once	TGCGCCAGCAGCTACATCCCAGGGTCCTATGGCTACACCTTC	CASSYIPGSYGYTF
TRBD1	TRBV6-5	TRBJ2-5	-	TGTGCCACCAGACGACAGGGACAAGAGACCCAGTACTTC	CATRRQGQETQYF
TRBD1	TRBV28	TRBJ1-2	few	TGTGCCAGCACCTCGGGACAGATTTATGGCTACACCTTC	CASTSGQIYGYTF
TRBD1	TRBV24-1	TRBJ1-2	-	TGTGCCACCAGTGATCGACAGGGGCCCTATGGCTACACCTTC	CATSDRQGPYGYTF
-	TRBV7-9	TRBJ1-2	-	TGTGCCAGCAGCACCAGAGGGTATGGCTACACCTTC	CASSTRGYGYTF
TRBD1	TRBV5-1	TRBJ1-4	-	TGCGCCAGCAGCTCCTCCGGGACAGGGAATGAAAAACTGTTTTTT	CASSSSGTGNEKLFF
-	TRBV10-3	TRBJ2-2	-	TGTGCCATCAGTGAAGTCGGGGGTGGGACCGGGGAGCTGTTTTTT	CAISEVGGGTGELFF
TRBD2	TRBV9	TRBJ2-3	-	TGTGCCAGCAGCTTTATGGCGGGGGAAAGAGGAGATACGCAGTATTTT	CASSFMAGERGDTQYF
-	TRBV11-3	TRBJ1-2	-	TGTGCCAGCAGCCAAGGGAGTGCGTATGGCTACACCTTC	CASSQGSAYGYTF
TRBD1	TRBV4-1	TRBJ1-6	-	TGCGCCAGCAGACAAAACCTGGCCGGACAGGGGGCATCCCCTATCAACCTACCCCTCCACTTT	CASRQNLAGQGASPINLPLHF
-	TRBV18	TRBJ1-4	-	TGTGCCAGCTCACCCGACCAGGCGACAGGACCGGAAAAACTGTTTTTT	CASSPDQATGPEKLFF
TRBD2	TRBV3-1/TRBV3-2	TRBJ2-1	-	TGTGCCAGCAGCCAGCTACCGGGACTAGACGAGTTCTTC	CASSQLPGLDEFF
TRBD1	TRBV18	TRBJ1-1	-	TGTGCCAGCTCATCTGACAGGGGGCTTACCACTGAAGCTTTCTTT	CASSSDRGLTTEAFF